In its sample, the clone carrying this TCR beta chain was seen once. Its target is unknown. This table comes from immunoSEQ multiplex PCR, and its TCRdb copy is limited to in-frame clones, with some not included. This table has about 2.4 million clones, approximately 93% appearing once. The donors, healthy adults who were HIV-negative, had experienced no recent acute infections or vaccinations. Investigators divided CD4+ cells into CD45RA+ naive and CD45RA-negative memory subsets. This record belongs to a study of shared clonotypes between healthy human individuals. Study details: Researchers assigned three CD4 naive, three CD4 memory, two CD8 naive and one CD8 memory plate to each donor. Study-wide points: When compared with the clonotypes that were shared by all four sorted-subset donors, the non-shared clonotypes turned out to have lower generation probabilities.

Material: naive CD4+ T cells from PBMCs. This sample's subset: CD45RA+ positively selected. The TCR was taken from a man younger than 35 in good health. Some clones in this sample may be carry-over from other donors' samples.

This CDR3 is CASSWGTSGMLRNEQFF. In nucleotides, the CDR3 is TGTGCCAGCAGCTGGGGGACTAGCGGGATGCTAAGGAATGAGCAGTTCTTC. This chain connects TRBV5-6 to TRBJ2-1; TRBD2 matches 13 bases. CDR3 size: 17 residues. Germline V lookup: CDR1 SGHDT, CDR2 YYEEEE. J gave up 7 bases and V 3 bases, and 10 bases lay outside the gene matches.